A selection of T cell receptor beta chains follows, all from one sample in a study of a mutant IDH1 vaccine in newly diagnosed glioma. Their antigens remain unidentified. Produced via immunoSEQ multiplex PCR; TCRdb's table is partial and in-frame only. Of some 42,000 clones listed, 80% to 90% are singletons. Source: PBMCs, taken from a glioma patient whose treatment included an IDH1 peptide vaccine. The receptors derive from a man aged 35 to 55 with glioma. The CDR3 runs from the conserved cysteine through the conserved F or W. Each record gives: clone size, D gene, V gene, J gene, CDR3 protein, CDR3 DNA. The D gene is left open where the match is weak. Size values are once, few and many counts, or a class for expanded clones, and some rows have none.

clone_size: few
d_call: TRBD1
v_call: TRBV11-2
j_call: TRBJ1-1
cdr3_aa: CASAGGTEAFF
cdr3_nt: TGTGCCAGCGCAGGGGGCACTGAAGCTTTCTTT

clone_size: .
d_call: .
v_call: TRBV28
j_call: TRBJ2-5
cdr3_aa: CASSRDWLIRETQYF
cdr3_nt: TGTGCCAGCAGCCGGGACTGGCTGATTCGGGAGACCCAGTACTTC

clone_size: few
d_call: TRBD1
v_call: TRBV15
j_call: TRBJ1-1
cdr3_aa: CATSRDLRGLNTEAFF
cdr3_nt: TGTGCCACCAGCAGAGATCTCAGGGGGCTGAACACTGAAGCTTTCTTT

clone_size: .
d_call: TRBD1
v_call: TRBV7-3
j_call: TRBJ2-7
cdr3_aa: CASSSQGAKNEQYF
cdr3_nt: TGTGCCAGCAGCTCACAGGGGGCTAAAAACGAGCAGTACTTC

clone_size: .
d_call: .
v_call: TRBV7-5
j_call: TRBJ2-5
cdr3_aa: CVRSLRREAQETQYF
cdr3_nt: TGTGTCAGAAGCTTACGGCGGGAGGCCCAAGAGACCCAGTACTTC

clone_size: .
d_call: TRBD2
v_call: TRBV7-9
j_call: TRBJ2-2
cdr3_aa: CASSPTTAGGPTGELFF
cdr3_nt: TGTGCCAGCAGCCCCACGACGGCGGGAGGGCCAACCGGGGAGCTGTTTTTT

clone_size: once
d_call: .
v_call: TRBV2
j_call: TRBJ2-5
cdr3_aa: CASKGKRGETQYF
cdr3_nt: TGTGCCAGCAAGGGGAAAAGGGGGGAGACCCAGTACTTC

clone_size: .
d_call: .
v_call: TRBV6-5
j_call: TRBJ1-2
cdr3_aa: CASSAGAYGYTF
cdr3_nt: TGTGCCAGCAGTGCAGGGGCCTATGGCTACACCTTC

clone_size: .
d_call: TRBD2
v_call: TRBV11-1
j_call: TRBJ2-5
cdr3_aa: CASSLQASGRFGETQYF
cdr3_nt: TGTGCCAGCAGCTTACAAGCTAGCGGGAGATTTGGAGAGACCCAGTACTTC

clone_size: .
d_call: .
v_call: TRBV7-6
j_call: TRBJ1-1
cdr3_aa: CASSFGRTGSNTEAFF
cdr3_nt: TGTGCCAGCAGCTTTGGAAGAACAGGATCGAACACTGAAGCTTTCTTT

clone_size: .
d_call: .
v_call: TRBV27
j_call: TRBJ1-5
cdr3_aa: CASSLKGRNQPQHF
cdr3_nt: TGTGCCAGCAGTTTAAAAGGCAGGAATCAGCCCCAGCATTTT

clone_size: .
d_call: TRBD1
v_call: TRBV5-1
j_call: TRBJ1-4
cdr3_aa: CASSLGQGARGEKLFF
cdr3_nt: TGCGCCAGCAGCTTGGGTCAGGGGGCGCGGGGTGAAAAACTGTTTTTT

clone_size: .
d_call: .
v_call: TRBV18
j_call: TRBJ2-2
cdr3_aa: CASPSEGGNTGELFF
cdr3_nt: TGTGCCAGCCCATCTGAGGGAGGGAACACCGGGGAGCTGTTTTTT

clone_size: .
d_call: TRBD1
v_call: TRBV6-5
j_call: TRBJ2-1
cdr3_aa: CASSYRDRKYNEQFF
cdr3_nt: TGTGCCAGCAGTTACCGGGACAGGAAATACAATGAGCAGTTCTTC

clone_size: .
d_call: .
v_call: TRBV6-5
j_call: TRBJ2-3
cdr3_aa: CASSYSRATDTQYF
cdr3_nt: TGTGCCAGCAGTTACTCTCGGGCCACAGATACGCAGTATTTT

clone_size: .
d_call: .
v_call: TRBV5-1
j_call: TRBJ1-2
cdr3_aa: CASSPTANYGYTF
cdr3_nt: TGCGCCAGCAGCCCGACAGCTAACTATGGCTACACCTTC

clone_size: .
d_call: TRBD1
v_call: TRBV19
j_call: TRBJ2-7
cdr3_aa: CASSPGTVPYEQYF
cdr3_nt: TGTGCCAGTAGTCCCGGGACAGTCCCCTACGAGCAGTACTTC